This T cell receptor beta chain was sequenced during a study of response to subunit inactivated influenza vaccine. Findings and caveats of the study: Few additional T cells are recruited per seasonal influenza vaccination, authors suggested.

The V segment lost 3 bases and the J segment 2 bases; nucleotides outside the gene matches: 8. Germline lookup yields CDR1 DFQATT and CDR2 SNEGSKA (reference sequence). The length of the CDR3 is 17 residues. Each CDR3 protein is one row after TCRdb ran MiXCR on the RT-PCR reads. The sample lists 160,000 or so distinct CDR3 sequences; roughly 11% were seen once. This clonotype was observed a handful of times. What it recognizes is unknown. The sample in question was non-naive T cells sorted from PBMCs, obtained more than 35 days after vaccination. The sequence came from a man aged 50-59 years who received an inactivated influenza vaccine. This chain uses TRBV20-1 with TRBJ2-3; 13 bases align to TRBD2. As DNA, the CDR3 is TGCAGTGCTAGTTTACTAGCGGGAGGGCGGGTCACAGATACGCAGTATTTT. As protein: CSASLLAGGRVTDTQYF.